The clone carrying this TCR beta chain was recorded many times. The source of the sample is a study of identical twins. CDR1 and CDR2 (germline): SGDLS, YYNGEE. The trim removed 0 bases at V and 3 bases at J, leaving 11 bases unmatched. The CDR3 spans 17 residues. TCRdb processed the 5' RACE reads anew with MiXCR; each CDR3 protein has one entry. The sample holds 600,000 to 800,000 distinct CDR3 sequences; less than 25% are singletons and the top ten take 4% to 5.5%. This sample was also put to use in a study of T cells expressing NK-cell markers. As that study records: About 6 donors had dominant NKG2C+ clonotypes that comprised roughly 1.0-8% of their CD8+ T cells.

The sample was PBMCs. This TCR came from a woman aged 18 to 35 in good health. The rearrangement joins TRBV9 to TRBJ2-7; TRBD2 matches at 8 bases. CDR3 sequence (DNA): TGTGCCAGCAGCGTAGAGGCTACCCTTAGCGGGAACTACGAGCAGTACTTC. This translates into CASSVEATLSGNYEQYF.